The rows below give T cell receptor beta chains drawn from one sample of a study of OX40 agonist ivuxolimab in advanced cancers. The repertoire was sequenced with immunoSEQ multiplex PCR; TCRdb's copy has only in-frame clones and lacks some. The table shows around 63,000 clones, with 60% to 85% occurring only once. Sequencing used CD4+ or CD8+ T cells sorted from blood, obtained in a trial of the OX40 agonist ivuxolimab. These receptors were collected from an adult with an advanced solid tumor such as melanoma, head and neck, liver or kidney cancer. The CDR3 runs from the conserved cysteine through the conserved F or W. The D gene is left open where the match is weak. Expanded clones are given a class, and other clones once, few, many or no size at all.

cdr3_aa cdr3_nt j_call v_call clone_size d_call
CASSGDRTSSYEQYF TGTGCCAGCAGTGGGGACAGGACGAGCTCCTACGAGCAGTACTTC TRBJ2-7 TRBV27 few TRBD1
CASSYSGSGGDTQYF TGTGCCAGCAGTTATAGCGGCTCTGGTGGGGATACGCAGTATTTT TRBJ2-3 TRBV7-9 once -
CASSFEARYGYTF TGTGCCAGCAGCTTCGAGGCCCGCTATGGCTACACCTTC TRBJ1-2 TRBV7-9 - -
CASSFHQPQHF TGTGCCAGCAGCTTCCATCAGCCCCAGCATTTT TRBJ1-5 TRBV9 few -
CASSFSALTYEQYF TGTGCCAGCAGCTTTTCAGCCTTGACCTACGAGCAGTACTTC TRBJ2-7 TRBV7-2 - -
CASSSEGWGSPLHF TGTGCCAGCAGCTCCGAGGGGTGGGGCTCACCCCTCCACTTT TRBJ1-6 TRBV7-3 - -
CASSQDGVSGRGYGYTF TGTGCCAGCAGCCAAGATGGGGTGTCAGGGCGGGGCTATGGCTACACCTTC TRBJ1-2 TRBV4-2 - -
CSVWGQGAGNTEAFF TGCAGCGTTTGGGGACAGGGGGCGGGGAACACTGAAGCTTTCTTT TRBJ1-1 TRBV29-1 once TRBD1
CAWIGGDGGNTIYF TGTGCCTGGATCGGGGGGGACGGTGGAAACACCATATATTTT TRBJ1-3 TRBV30 - -
CARSLLQTSEETQYF TGTGCCAGAAGCTTACTTCAGACCTCCGAAGAGACCCAGTACTTC TRBJ2-5 TRBV5-3 - -
CASTEQGPRGDTQYF TGCGCCAGCACCGAACAGGGTCCTCGTGGAGATACGCAGTATTTT TRBJ2-3 TRBV5-1 - -
CASRLGEPQHF TGTGCCAGCAGGTTGGGGGAGCCCCAGCATTTT TRBJ1-5 TRBV2 - -
CASSWSNYGYTF TGTGCCAGCAGCTGGAGTAACTATGGCTACACCTTC TRBJ1-2 TRBV11-2 few -
CAISEVAGENIQYF TGTGCCATCAGTGAGGTGGCGGGAGAAAACATTCAGTACTTC TRBJ2-4 TRBV10-3 - TRBD2
CASSLGASSYEQYF TGTGCCAGCAGCTTAGGCGCCAGCTCCTACGAGCAGTACTTC TRBJ2-7 TRBV11-2 - -
CASSEGPNTGELFF TGTGCCAGCAGTGAAGGGCCAAACACCGGGGAGCTGTTTTTT TRBJ2-2 TRBV6-1 - -
CASSQDRLALETQYF TGCGCCAGCAGCCAAGATAGGCTAGCGCTCGAGACCCAGTACTTC TRBJ2-5 TRBV4-3 once -
CAWSVLVEEAFF TGTGCCTGGAGTGTACTTGTGGAGGAAGCTTTCTTT TRBJ1-1 TRBV30 - -
CASSLSGEAFF TGCGCCAGCAGCTTGAGTGGAGAAGCTTTCTTT TRBJ1-1 TRBV5-1 - -
CASSLERGGLSGTDTQYF TGTGCCAGCAGCTTAGAACGGGGGGGCCTTTCGGGCACAGATACGCAGTATTTT TRBJ2-3 TRBV7-2 once TRBD2
CASQDGEGNKNIQYF TGTGCCAGTCAAGACGGGGAAGGGAACAAAAACATTCAGTACTTC TRBJ2-4 TRBV21-1 - -
CATAVTQNLNEQFF TGTGCCACTGCTGTCACCCAAAACCTCAATGAGCAGTTCTTC TRBJ2-1 TRBV10-3 - -